This is a list of T cell receptor beta chains from one sample in a study of cytomegalovirus exposure and HLA in healthy donors. The method was immunoSEQ multiplex PCR; TCRdb's version includes in-frame clones alone and lacks a portion of them. The repertoire holds around 210,000 clones, 79% seen once, with about 0.36% in the top ten. The sample consisted of PBMCs. All receptors derive from a male donor in good health and CMV-seropositive. CDR3s include the opening cysteine and the closing phenylalanine or tryptophan. The order of the fields is J gene, V gene, clone size, D gene, CDR3 DNA, CDR3 protein. D genes are given only for firm matches. Clone size is not always given. Where it is, it says once, few, many or a class for expanded clones.

TRBJ2-3,TRBV19,.,TRBD2,TGTGCCAGTAGTATAAACGCGGGGAGGGCCACAGATACGCAGTATTTT,CASSINAGRATDTQYF
TRBJ2-7,TRBV30,.,TRBD2,TGTGCCTGGAGTGTAATCCCGGCTAGCGGAAACGAGCAGTACTTC,CAWSVIPASGNEQYF
TRBJ2-3,TRBV7-2,.,.,TGTGCCAGCAGCTTTCCCAGGATTTCCACAGATACGCAGTATTTT,CASSFPRISTDTQYF
TRBJ1-1,TRBV5-6,.,TRBD1,TGTGCCAGCAGCTTGACCGTCCTCAGGGGGCGGTGGACTGAAGCTTTCTTT,CASSLTVLRGRWTEAFF
TRBJ1-2,TRBV6-5,.,TRBD1,TGTGCCAGCAGGGGACAGGGGTGGGGGTCCGGCTACACCTTC,CASRGQGWGSGYTF
TRBJ2-1,TRBV19,.,TRBD2,TGTGCCAGTAGTATAGATCGGCTAGCGGGAGGGCCTGTGGATGAGCAGTTCTTC,CASSIDRLAGGPVDEQFF
TRBJ1-6,TRBV6-5,.,TRBD1,TGTGCCAGCAGTCGACAGGGGACCAATTCACCCCCCCACTTT,CASSRQGTNSPPHF
TRBJ2-5,TRBV10-1,.,.,TGCGCCAGCAGTGAGTCTAGAGACATTCAAGAGACCCAGTACTTC,CASSESRDIQETQYF
TRBJ1-4,TRBV6-1,.,.,TGTGCCAGCAGTCTGGTTGAGAATGAAAAACTGTTTTTT,CASSLVENEKLFF
TRBJ2-1,TRBV30,.,TRBD2,TGTGCCTGGAGCCTTCGGACTAGCGGGAGGAATCACAATGAGCAGTTCTTC,CAWSLRTSGRNHNEQFF
TRBJ2-7,TRBV25-1,.,.,TGTGCCAGCAGCCCCCCCTGGGGGGTCACCTACGAGCAGTACTTC,CASSPPWGVTYEQYF
TRBJ1-5,TRBV19,.,.,TGTGCCAGTAGTACCGCCGACAGAGGCAATCAGCCCCAGCATTTT,CASSTADRGNQPQHF
TRBJ1-2,TRBV21-1,.,.,TGTGCCAGCAGCCCGCGACAAGCCCAGACCTTC,CASSPRQAQTF
TRBJ1-6,TRBV6-5,.,TRBD1,TGTGCCAGTCGGACAGGCAACCGCAATTCACCCCTCCACTTT,CASRTGNRNSPLHF
TRBJ1-5,TRBV7-9,.,TRBD1,TGTGCCAGCAGCTTAGCGGGGACAGTCAATCAGCCCCAGCATTTT,CASSLAGTVNQPQHF
TRBJ2-2,TRBV7-2,.,.,TGTGCCAGCAGCTTAAGTAGTCGGTTGGCCGGGGAGCTGTTTTTT,CASSLSSRLAGELFF
TRBJ1-2,TRBV7-9,.,.,TGTGCCAGCAGCTTGTCAGAGGGCAAGGGAGCTAACTATGGCTACACCTTC,CASSLSEGKGANYGYTF
TRBJ2-7,TRBV28,.,.,TGTGCCAGCAGTTATAAAGGGGGTGATGGGGCGACTACCTACGAGCAGTACTTC,CASSYKGGDGATTYEQYF
TRBJ1-2,TRBV6-6,.,.,TGTGCCAGCACCTCAACCCTGGGAGGGCGGGTCTATGGCTACACCTTC,CASTSTLGGRVYGYTF
TRBJ2-7,TRBV2,few,TRBD2,TGTGCCAGCAGCCCAAGGACTAGCGGCCCCTACGAGCAGTACTTC,CASSPRTSGPYEQYF
TRBJ2-3,TRBV6-5,.,TRBD1,TGTGCCAGCAAGGGGACAGAGACAGATACGCAGTATTTT,CASKGTETDTQYF
TRBJ2-3,TRBV19,.,.,TGTGCCAGCGGGAGCGGCACAGATACGCAGTATTTT,CASGSGTDTQYF
TRBJ1-1,TRBV5-5,.,.,TGTGCCAGCAAACTTCGGGGACTCTTGATCACTGAAGCTTTCTTT,CASKLRGLLITEAFF
TRBJ2-7,TRBV13,.,.,TGTGCCAGCACTCGAGGTCGTTCCTCCTACGAGCAGTACTTC,CASTRGRSSYEQYF
TRBJ2-7,TRBV7-3,.,.,TGTGCCAGCAGCTTTGGGGAGAATTACGAGCAGTACTTC,CASSFGENYEQYF
TRBJ2-5,TRBV5-1,once,TRBD2,TGCGCCAGCAGCCCTAGCGGGGCCCAAGAGACCCAGTACTTC,CASSPSGAQETQYF
TRBJ1-3,TRBV9,.,.,TGTGCCAGCAACAGGGAGGGTCTCTCTGGAAACACCATATATTTT,CASNREGLSGNTIYF
TRBJ2-2,TRBV11-3,once,.,TGTGCCAGCAGCTTATCTGGCCATTACGGGGAGCTGTTTTTT,CASSLSGHYGELFF
TRBJ2-7,TRBV5-1,.,.,TGCGCCAGCGGGGCTCCCCCTGGAGGGGGCAGCTACGAGCAGTACTTC,CASGAPPGGGSYEQYF
TRBJ2-7,TRBV6-5,once,TRBD1,TGTGCCAGCAGTACCGGGGGACAGGGGGCTTACGAGCAGTACTTC,CASSTGGQGAYEQYF
TRBJ2-3,TRBV9,few,.,TGTGCCAGCAGCGTAGAATCAGGGCGGACAGATACGCAGTATTTT,CASSVESGRTDTQYF
TRBJ2-5,TRBV2,.,.,TGTGCCAGCAGTGAACGAGAGACCCAGTACTTC,CASSERETQYF
TRBJ2-7,TRBV18,.,.,TGTGCCAGCTCCCCCGGGATTTACGAGCAGTACTTC,CASSPGIYEQYF
TRBJ1-2,TRBV4-3,.,.,TGCGCCAGCAGTCGACGGGGTTATCGTATCCGAGCGGATGATGGCTACACCTTC,CASSRRGYRIRADDGYTF
TRBJ1-3,TRBV5-1,.,.,TGCGCCAGCAGCTCCGGGACTTCCTCTGGAAACACCATATATTTT,CASSSGTSSGNTIYF
TRBJ1-1,TRBV18,.,.,TGTGCCAGCCTGAGGGTGCGGGACACTGAAGCTTTCTTT,CASLRVRDTEAFF
TRBJ2-7,TRBV19,.,TRBD1,TGTGCCAGTAGGGACAGGGGTCTCTACGAGCAGTACTTC,CASRDRGLYEQYF
TRBJ1-6,TRBV6-5,few,.,TGTGCCAGCAGTCAGGGGCGCCTCATTTCACCCCTCCACTTT,CASSQGRLISPLHF
TRBJ1-5,TRBV7-9,.,TRBD1,TGTTCCAGCAGCTCTGAGGACAGGCTGGGCAATCAGCCCCAGCATTTT,CSSSSEDRLGNQPQHF
TRBJ2-7,TRBV4-2,.,.,TGTGCCAGCAGCCAATGGGGAGGCGGCGAGGGCGAGCAGTACTTC,CASSQWGGGEGEQYF
TRBJ2-5,TRBV5-4,.,TRBD2,TGTGCCAGCAGTCCCGGGACTAGTCAGGAGACCCAGTACTTC,CASSPGTSQETQYF
TRBJ2-4,TRBV7-2,.,.,TGTGCCAGCAGTGGAGTGGCCAAAAACATTCAGTACTTC,CASSGVAKNIQYF
TRBJ2-7,TRBV10-3,.,TRBD2,TGTGCCACAAAAGCGGGAGCGGTCGAGCAGTACTTC,CATKAGAVEQYF
TRBJ2-1,TRBV28,.,TRBD1,TGTGCCACCCATCGAGGGGGCCTCTCCTACAATGAGCAGTTCTTC,CATHRGGLSYNEQFF
TRBJ1-4,TRBV18,.,TRBD1,TGTGCCAGCTCCAAACCACCGGGACAGGATGAAAAACTGTTTTTT,CASSKPPGQDEKLFF
TRBJ2-1,TRBV7-7,.,TRBD1,TGTGCTAGCAGCCAAACCCTAGGACAGGGGGCTCGGTTCTTC,CASSQTLGQGARFF
TRBJ1-1,TRBV10-3,.,.,TGTGCCATCAGTGAGAGCTTAGGACAATTCACTGAAGCTTTCTTT,CAISESLGQFTEAFF
TRBJ2-2,TRBV30,.,TRBD2,TGTGCCTACCAAACGGGGGGAAAGGGCACCGGGGAGCTGTTTTTT,CAYQTGGKGTGELFF
TRBJ2-7,TRBV27,.,TRBD1,TGTGCCAGCAGACGACGACAGGGGCCCTACGAGCAGTACTTC,CASRRRQGPYEQYF
TRBJ1-5,TRBV28,.,.,TGTGCCAGCAGTTTATCGTCAGGGTATCAGCCCCAGCATTTT,CASSLSSGYQPQHF
TRBJ1-1,TRBV6-4,.,TRBD1,TGTGCCAGCAGTGAGGGACAGTATCTGAACACTGAAGCTTTCTTT,CASSEGQYLNTEAFF
TRBJ1-2,TRBV6-5,.,.,TGTGCCACCATTCACTCCGCCGGGGGCTACACCTTC,CATIHSAGGYTF
TRBJ2-5,TRBV9,.,TRBD2,TGTGCCAGCAGCTCGGGACTAGCGAACCAAGAGACCCAGTACTTC,CASSSGLANQETQYF
TRBJ2-3,TRBV6-1,.,.,TGTGCCAGCAGTGCTACAGGTATCAAGGATACGCAGTATTTT,CASSATGIKDTQYF
TRBJ2-5,TRBV11-2,.,.,TGTGCCAGCAGCCAGGGACTCTCCCTAGGCGAGACCCAGTACTTC,CASSQGLSLGETQYF
TRBJ2-5,TRBV7-2,few,TRBD1,TGTGCCAGCAGCTCCCAACCGGGACAGAGAGAGACCCAGTACTTC,CASSSQPGQRETQYF
TRBJ2-5,TRBV6-1,.,.,TGTGCCAGCAGTGTTTACAAGGGGGAGCAGTACTTC,CASSVYKGEQYF
TRBJ1-2,TRBV4-1,.,.,TGCGCCAGCAGCCAAGATGGGCAGTATGGCTACACCTTC,CASSQDGQYGYTF
TRBJ1-2,TRBV7-2,.,.,TGTGCCAGCAGCTTAATGGCAGTGCCTAACTATGGCTACACCTTC,CASSLMAVPNYGYTF